These 14 T cell receptor beta chains share one sample of origin, sequenced in a study of beta chain features in type 1 diabetes. Study-wide results and caveats: Patients with Type 1 diabetes showed moderately but significantly shorter TCRB CDR3s in all four CD4+ subsets.

Reverse transcribing all isolated RNA meant expressed TCRB transcripts were sequenced. Clones were read by immunoSEQ multiplex PCR, and TCRdb kept only the in-frame ones, dropping some. The repertoire includes some 330,000 clones, roughly 13% of them detected once, and around 0.0099% sits in the top ten. No cognate antigen is known for these TCRs. Sequencing was carried out using naive CD4+ T cells from blood. The receptors shown here come from a woman between 18 and 29 years old with type 1 diabetes.

J is TRBJ2-7 and V is TRBV15, with 9 bases aligning to TRBD2. Germline V gives CDR1 LNHNV, CDR2 YYDKDF (reference sequence). The CDR3 runs 17 residues. The V segment lost 2 bases and the J segment 0 bases; nucleotides outside the gene matches: 8. In DNA, the CDR3 is TGTGCCACCAGCAGACCCCGAGGACTAGCGAACTCCTACGAGCAGTACTTC. It encodes CATSRPRGLANSYEQYF.

The rearrangement joins TRBV4-3 to TRBJ1-6; no clear D. This CDR3 has 15 residues. Germline assignment: CDR1 LGHNA and CDR2 YSLEER. With 3 bases removed from V and 4 bases from J, the gap between germline ends came to 10 bases. CDR3 in amino acids: CASSQAVDYNSPLHF. The CDR3 region has the DNA TGCGCCAGCAGCCAGGCAGTCGATTATAATTCACCCCTCCACTTT.

V usage is TRBV5-1 and J usage is TRBJ2-6; no firm D call. V was trimmed by 0 bases and J by 0 bases, leaving 10 bases between them. CDR3 size: 17 residues. The germline CDR1 and CDR2 sequences are SGHRS and YFSETQ. The CDR3 reads CASSLAPTVSGANVLTF. The CDR3 DNA reads TGCGCCAGCAGCTTGGCTCCCACGGTCTCTGGGGCCAACGTCCTGACTTTC.

J is TRBJ2-1 and V is TRBV5-1, with D hard to call. V lost 2 bases, J lost 5 bases, and 20 bases lay in between. Germline V CDR1 and CDR2: SGHRS, YFSETQ. The CDR3 consists of 17 residues. The CDR3 sequence is CASSLDFFRLTNNEQFF. CDR3 nucleotides: TGCGCCAGCAGCTTAGACTTCTTCCGGCTAACCAACAATGAGCAGTTCTTC.

This clone was observed a handful of times. The chain uses TRBV7-3 and TRBJ1-1; D is undetermined. This CDR3 comprises 12 residues. From germline, CDR1 is SGHTA and CDR2 FQGTGA. The V gene lost 7 bases and the J gene lost 6 bases, with 12 bases spanning the gap. The DNA for the CDR3 is TGTGCCAGCATCCTAGGAGGGCCTGAAGCTTTCTTT. Translated: CASILGGPEAFF.

This clone has a handful of counts. This sequence joins TRBV9 and TRBJ2-3; perhaps TRBD1 as D (5 bases). The length of the CDR3 is 16 residues. The germline V and J ends were trimmed by 6 bases and 0 bases, with 17 bases remaining between them. The germline V gene has CDR1 SGDLS and CDR2 YYNGEE. The CDR3 protein is CASTDTRSSSTDTQYF. As DNA, the CDR3 is TGTGCCAGCACGGACACCCGGTCCTCAAGCACAGATACGCAGTATTTT.

This chain uses TRBV7-8 with TRBJ2-5; TRBD2 matches 8 bases. CDR3 size: 15 residues. Germline V gene lookup returns CDR1 SGHVS and CDR2 FQNEAQ. V dropped 7 bases and J dropped 2; count of bases not matched to a gene: 9. The CDR3 is CASKRRGAKQETQYF. The CDR3, as DNA: TGTGCCAGCAAAAGGCGGGGGGCAAAACAAGAGACCCAGTACTTC.

The chain employs TRBV5-1 and TRBJ2-7; the match to TRBD1 covers 7 bases. V was clipped by 0 bases and J by 0 bases; unmatched bases: 6. Germline loops: CDR1 SGHRS, CDR2 YFSETQ. The CDR3 sequence is 16 residues long. Here the CDR3 reads CASSLDFPGGSYEQYF. Here the CDR3 DNA reads TGCGCCAGCAGCTTGGATTTCCCAGGGGGCTCCTACGAGCAGTACTTC.

Only a few counts were recorded for this clone. CDR3 nucleotide sequence: TGTGCCAGCATCGGGGGAGGTCAGCCCCAGCATTTT. It translates to CASIGGGQPQHF. The genes are TRBV6-1 and TRBJ1-5; D is possibly TRBD1 (5 bases). The CDR3 consists of 12 residues. Germline V gene sequence: CDR1 MNHNS, CDR2 SASEGT. The V and J ends lost 7 bases and 6 bases respectively, with 10 bases between them.

The chain combines TRBV19 with TRBJ2-1; 9 bases agree with TRBD2. CDR3 length: 15 residues. V dropped 2 bases and J dropped 8; count of bases not matched to a gene: 7. The germline V gene encodes CDR1 LNHDA and CDR2 SQIVND (reference sequence). The CDR3: CASSIRREGKHEQFF. The DNA for the CDR3 is TGTGCCAGTAGTATAAGGCGGGAGGGGAAACATGAGCAGTTCTTC. Drawing the rest from reference TRBV19 and TRBJ2-1, the complete variable domain is DGGITQSPKYLFRKEGQNVTLSCEQNLNHDAMYWYRQDPGQGLRLIYYSQIVNDFQKGDIAEGYSVSREKKESFPLTVTSAQKNPTAFYLCASSIRREGKHEQFFGPGTRLTVL.

This clone was counted a few times. The chain employs TRBV19 and TRBJ1-2; maybe TRBD1 (6 bases). Germline CDR1 LNHDA, CDR2 SQIVND (reference sequence). The CDR3 has 14 amino acids. The ends were cut back, 3 bases at V and 8 bases at J, with 16 bases in the middle. DNA of the CDR3: TGTGCCAGTAGTATTACCAAGGCAGGGGCCGGCTACACCTTC. Amino acid sequence: CASSITKAGAGYTF.

This clone came up a few times. The rearrangement uses TRBV30 and TRBJ1-1, with a tentative D call TRBD1 (5 bases). This CDR3 has 14 amino acids. The germline gives CDR1 GTSNPN, CDR2 SVGIG (reference sequence). This CDR3 reads CARREDNSYTEAFF. In nucleotides, the CDR3 is TGTGCTCGGCGGGAGGACAACTCCTACACTGAAGCTTTCTTT.

The chain links TRBV7-2 to TRBJ2-1; D is unclear. Trimming removed 3 bases at V and 6 bases at J, with 9 bases between. CDR1 and CDR2 (germline): SGHTA, FQGNSA. The CDR3 contains 13 residues. DNA of the CDR3: TGTGCCAGCAGCTTCAGATCAGGCAATGAGCAGTTCTTC. It yields the protein CASSFRSGNEQFF.

The V call is TRBV7-2, the J call TRBJ2-7; no definite D call. The CDR3 runs 12 residues. Per the germline V gene, CDR1 is SGHTA and CDR2 is FQGNSA. Trimming removed 3 bases from V and 7 bases from J, with 10 bases in between. This CDR3 is CASSLGHREQYF. In DNA form, the CDR3 reads TGTGCCAGCAGCTTGGGCCATCGGGAGCAGTACTTC.